This T cell receptor (beta chain) was identified in a study of T cell responses to AZD1222 COVID-19 vaccine. Findings and caveats of the study: It was only after the peak T cell response that any repertoires were sampled. Reports indicate that nearly half of spike-specific TCRs are directed at unmutated variant regions. A rise in Spike-specific TCR breadth and depth followed two AZD1222 doses.

Doses given second, at about 4 or about 12 weeks, were pooled. Comments on this clone: Its antigen is still unknown.

Profiling relied on immunoSEQ multiplex PCR, and the TCRdb table lists in-frame clones only, not all of them. The sample comprises approximately 140,000 clones, about 93% of which are singletons, and 3.5% to 4.5% rests with the top ten. This receptor was obtained from an adult who received the AZD1222 COVID-19 vaccine. The material sequenced was peripheral blood, taken 28 days after the second AZD1222 dose.

DNA of the CDR3: TGTGCCAGCAGCCGCGCGATCCAGTATGGCTACACCTTC. This codes for CASSRAIQYGYTF. This chain connects TRBV11-2 to TRBJ1-2; D is ambiguous. CDR1 and CDR2 from the germline V gene are SGHAT and FQNNGV. This CDR3 has 13 residues. V dropped 5 bases and J dropped 5 bases, with 12 bases sitting between them.